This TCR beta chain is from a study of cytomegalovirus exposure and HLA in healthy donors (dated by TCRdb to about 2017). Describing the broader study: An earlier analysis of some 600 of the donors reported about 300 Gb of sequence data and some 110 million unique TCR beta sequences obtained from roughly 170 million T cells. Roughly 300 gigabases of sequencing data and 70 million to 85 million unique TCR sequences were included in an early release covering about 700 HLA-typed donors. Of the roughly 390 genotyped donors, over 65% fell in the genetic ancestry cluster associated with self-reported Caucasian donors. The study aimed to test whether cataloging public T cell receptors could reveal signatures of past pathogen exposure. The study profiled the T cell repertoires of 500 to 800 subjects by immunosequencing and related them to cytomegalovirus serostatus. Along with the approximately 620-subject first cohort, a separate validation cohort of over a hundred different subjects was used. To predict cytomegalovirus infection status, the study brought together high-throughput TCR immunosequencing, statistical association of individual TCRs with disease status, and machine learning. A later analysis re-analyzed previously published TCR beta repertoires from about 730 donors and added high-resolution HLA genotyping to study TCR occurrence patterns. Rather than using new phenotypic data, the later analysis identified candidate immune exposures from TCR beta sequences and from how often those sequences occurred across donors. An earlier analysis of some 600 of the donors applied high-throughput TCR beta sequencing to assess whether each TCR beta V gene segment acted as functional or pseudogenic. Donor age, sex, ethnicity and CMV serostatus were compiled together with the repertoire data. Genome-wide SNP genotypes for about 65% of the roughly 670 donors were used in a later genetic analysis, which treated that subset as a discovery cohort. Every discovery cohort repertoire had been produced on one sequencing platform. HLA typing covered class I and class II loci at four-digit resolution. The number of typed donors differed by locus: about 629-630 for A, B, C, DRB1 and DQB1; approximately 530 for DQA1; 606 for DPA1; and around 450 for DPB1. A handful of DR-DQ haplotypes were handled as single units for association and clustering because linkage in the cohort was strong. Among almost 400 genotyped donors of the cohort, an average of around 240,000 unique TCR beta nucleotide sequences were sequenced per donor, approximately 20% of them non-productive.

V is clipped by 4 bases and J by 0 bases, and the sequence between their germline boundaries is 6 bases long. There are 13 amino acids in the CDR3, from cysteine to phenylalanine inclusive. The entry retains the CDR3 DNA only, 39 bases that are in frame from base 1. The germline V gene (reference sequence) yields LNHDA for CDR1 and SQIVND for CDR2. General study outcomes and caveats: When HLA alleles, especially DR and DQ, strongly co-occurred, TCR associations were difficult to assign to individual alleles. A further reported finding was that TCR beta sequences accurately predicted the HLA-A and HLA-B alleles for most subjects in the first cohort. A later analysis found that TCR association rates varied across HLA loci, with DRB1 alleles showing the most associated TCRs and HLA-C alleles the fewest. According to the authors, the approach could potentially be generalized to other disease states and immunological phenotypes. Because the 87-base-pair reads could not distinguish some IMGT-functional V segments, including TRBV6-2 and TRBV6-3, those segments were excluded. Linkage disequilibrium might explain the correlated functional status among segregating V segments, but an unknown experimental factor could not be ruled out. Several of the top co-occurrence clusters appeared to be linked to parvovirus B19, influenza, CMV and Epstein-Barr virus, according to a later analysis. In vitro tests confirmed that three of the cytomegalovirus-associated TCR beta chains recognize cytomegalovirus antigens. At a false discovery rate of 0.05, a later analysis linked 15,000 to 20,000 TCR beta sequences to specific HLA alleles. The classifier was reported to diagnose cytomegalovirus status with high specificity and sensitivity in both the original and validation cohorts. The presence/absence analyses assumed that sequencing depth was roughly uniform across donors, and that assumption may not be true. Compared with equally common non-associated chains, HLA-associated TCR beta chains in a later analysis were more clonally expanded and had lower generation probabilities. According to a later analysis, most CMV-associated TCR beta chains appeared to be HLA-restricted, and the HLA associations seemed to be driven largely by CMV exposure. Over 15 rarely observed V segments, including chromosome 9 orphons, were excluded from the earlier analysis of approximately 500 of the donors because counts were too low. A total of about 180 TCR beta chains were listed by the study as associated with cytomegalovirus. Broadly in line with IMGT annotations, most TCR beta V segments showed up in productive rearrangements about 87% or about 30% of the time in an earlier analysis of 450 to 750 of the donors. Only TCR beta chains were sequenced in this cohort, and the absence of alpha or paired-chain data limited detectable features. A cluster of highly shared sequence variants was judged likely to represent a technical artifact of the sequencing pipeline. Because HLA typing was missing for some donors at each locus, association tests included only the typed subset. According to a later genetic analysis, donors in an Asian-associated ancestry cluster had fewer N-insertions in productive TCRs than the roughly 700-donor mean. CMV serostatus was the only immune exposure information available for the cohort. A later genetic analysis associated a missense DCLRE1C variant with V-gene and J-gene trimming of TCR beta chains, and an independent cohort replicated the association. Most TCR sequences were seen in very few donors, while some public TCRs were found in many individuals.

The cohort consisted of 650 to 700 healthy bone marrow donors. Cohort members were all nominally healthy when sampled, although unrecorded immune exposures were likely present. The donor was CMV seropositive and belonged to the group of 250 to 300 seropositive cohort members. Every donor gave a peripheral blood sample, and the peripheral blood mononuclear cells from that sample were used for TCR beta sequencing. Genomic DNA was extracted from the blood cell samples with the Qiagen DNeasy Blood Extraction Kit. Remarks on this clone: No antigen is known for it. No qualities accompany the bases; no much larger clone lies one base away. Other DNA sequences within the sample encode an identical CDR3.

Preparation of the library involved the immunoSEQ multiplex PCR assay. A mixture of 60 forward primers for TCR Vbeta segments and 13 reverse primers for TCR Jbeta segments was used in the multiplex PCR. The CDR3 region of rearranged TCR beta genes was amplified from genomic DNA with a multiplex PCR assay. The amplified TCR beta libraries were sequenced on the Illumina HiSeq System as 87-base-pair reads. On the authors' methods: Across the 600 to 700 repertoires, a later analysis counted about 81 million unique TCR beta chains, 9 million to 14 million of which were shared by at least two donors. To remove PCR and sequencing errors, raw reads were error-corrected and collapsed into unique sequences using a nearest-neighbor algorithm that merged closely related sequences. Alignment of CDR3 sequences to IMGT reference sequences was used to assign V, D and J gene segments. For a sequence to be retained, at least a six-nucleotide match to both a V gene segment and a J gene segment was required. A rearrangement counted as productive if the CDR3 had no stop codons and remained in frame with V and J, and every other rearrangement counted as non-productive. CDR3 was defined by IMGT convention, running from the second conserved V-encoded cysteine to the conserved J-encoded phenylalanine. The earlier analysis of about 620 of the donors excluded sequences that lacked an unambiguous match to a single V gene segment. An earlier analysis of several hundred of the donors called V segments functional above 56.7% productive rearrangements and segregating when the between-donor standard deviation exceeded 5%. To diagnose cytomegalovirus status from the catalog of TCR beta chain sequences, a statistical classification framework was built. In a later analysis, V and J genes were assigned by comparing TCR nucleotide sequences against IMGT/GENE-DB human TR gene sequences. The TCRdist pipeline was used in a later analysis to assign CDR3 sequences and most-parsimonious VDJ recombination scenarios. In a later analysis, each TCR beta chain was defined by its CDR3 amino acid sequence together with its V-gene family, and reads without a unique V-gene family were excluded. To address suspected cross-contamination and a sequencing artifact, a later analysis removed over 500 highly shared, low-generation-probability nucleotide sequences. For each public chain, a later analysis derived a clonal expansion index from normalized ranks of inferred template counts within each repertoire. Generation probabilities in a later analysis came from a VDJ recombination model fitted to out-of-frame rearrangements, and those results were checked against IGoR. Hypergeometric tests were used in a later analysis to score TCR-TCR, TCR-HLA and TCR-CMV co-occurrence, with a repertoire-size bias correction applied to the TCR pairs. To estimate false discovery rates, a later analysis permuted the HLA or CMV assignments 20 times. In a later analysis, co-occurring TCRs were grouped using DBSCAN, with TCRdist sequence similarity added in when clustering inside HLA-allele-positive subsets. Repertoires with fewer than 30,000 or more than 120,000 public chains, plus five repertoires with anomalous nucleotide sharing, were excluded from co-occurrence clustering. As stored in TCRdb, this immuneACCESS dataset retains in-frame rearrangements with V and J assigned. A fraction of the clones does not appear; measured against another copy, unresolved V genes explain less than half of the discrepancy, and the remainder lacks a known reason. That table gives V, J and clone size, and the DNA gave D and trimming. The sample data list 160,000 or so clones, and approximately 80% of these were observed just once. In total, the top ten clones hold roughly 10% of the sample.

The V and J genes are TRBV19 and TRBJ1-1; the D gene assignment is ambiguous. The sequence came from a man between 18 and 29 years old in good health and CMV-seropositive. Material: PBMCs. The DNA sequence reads TGTGCCAGTAGTACCTCTATGAACACTGAAGCTTTCTTT. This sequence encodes CASSTSMNTEAFF.